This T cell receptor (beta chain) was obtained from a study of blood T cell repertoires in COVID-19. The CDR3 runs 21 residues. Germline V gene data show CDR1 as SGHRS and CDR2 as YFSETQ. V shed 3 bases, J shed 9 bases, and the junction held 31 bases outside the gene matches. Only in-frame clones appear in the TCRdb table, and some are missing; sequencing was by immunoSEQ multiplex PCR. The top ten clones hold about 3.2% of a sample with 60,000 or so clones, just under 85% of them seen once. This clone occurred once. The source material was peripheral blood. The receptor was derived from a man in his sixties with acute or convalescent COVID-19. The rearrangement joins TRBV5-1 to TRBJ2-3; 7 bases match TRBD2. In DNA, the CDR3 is TGCGCCAGCAGCTCCGGAAAGCTGCCGGAACTAGCGATTACTTTGGTGGTGACGCAGTATTTT. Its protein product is CASSSGKLPELAITLVVTQYF.